The 20 T cell receptor beta chains in this list originate from one sample, sequenced in a study of a mutant IDH1 vaccine in newly diagnosed glioma (dated by TCRdb to the early 2020s). This sample's time point label indicates: week 5, during vaccination. Each vaccine dose, consisting of 300 ug of a 20-mer mutant IDH1 peptide in Montanide, was administered subcutaneously with topical imiquimod. Which antigens these TCRs recognize remains unknown. Libraries came from the immunoSEQ multiplex PCR assay. Not all clones reach the TCRdb copy of this immuneACCESS table, which keeps in-frame sequences only. Checked studies attribute under half of the gap to unresolved V genes and leave the rest unexplained. Within this sample are 30,000 to 35,000 clones, with around 58% of them counted one time only. The top ten constitute around 10% of the sample. The source material was PBMCs, sampled from a glioma patient whose treatment included an IDH1 peptide vaccine. Receptors were obtained from a woman younger than 35 with glioma.

The gene calls are TRBV14 and TRBJ2-5; no clear D. There are 11 residues in the CDR3. In germline, CDR1 is SGHDN, CDR2 FVKESK. Trimming stripped 4 bases from V and 5 bases from J, with 5 bases between. In DNA form, the CDR3 reads TGTGCCAGCAGCCGTTACGAGACCCAGTACTTC. Its translation: CASSRYETQYF.

This chain joins TRBV6-5 and TRBJ1-1; no definite D call. The V end was cut by 5 bases, the J end by 4 bases, with 2 bases between. The germline V gene has CDR1 MNHEY and CDR2 SVGAGI. The length of the CDR3 is 10 residues. The DNA of the CDR3 is TGTGCCAGCAGTCGCACTGAAGCTTTCTTT. This sequence encodes CASSRTEAFF.

V is TRBV5-4 and J is TRBJ2-5; the D gene is possibly TRBD1 (5 bases). Germline V gene sequence: CDR1 SGHNT, CDR2 YYREEE (reference sequence). Trimming pared 0 bases from V and 5 bases from J, leaving 11 bases between. The CDR3 spans 14 residues. The CDR3 coding sequence is TGTGCCAGCAGCTTGGGGCAGGGCTTGGAGACCCAGTACTTC. Translation gives CASSLGQGLETQYF.

This clone was counted a few times. J is TRBJ1-5 and V is TRBV28; 7 bases are shared with TRBD1. The length of the CDR3 is 14 residues. With 8 bases clipped from V and 10 bases from J, the junction kept 14 bases outside the gene matches. CDR1 and CDR2 from the germline V gene are MDHEN and SYDVKM. CDR3 loop: CASRIPGQNVPQHF. The CDR3, as DNA: TGTGCCAGCCGTATTCCGGGACAGAACGTCCCCCAGCATTTT.

The V call is TRBV7-2, the J call TRBJ2-1, with 7 nucleotides matching TRBD2. This CDR3 has 14 residues. Germline V gene data show CDR1 as SGHTA and CDR2 as FQGNSA. V was pared by 5 bases and J by 5 bases, with 6 bases of the junction left unmatched. The CDR3 region is CASSLLAENNEQFF. DNA for the CDR3: TGTGCCAGCAGCCTGCTAGCGGAGAACAATGAGCAGTTCTTC.

This clone was counted between two and nine times. J is TRBJ2-2 and V is TRBV6-1; 8 bases match TRBD1. Looked up from germline, CDR1 is MNHNS and CDR2 is SASEGT. Losses at the gene ends were 7 bases for V and 0 bases for J; bases not matched to a gene: 4. This CDR3 is built from 15 residues. CDR3 loop: CASIPGQANTGELFF. CDR3 coding DNA: TGTGCCAGCATCCCGGGACAGGCGAACACCGGGGAGCTGTTTTTT.

This chain connects TRBV4-1 to TRBJ2-5; tentative D call: TRBD1 (6 bases). The germline V and J ends were trimmed by 7 bases and 7 bases, with 31 bases remaining between them. The CDR3 is 18 amino acids. Germline V lookup: CDR1 MGHRA, CDR2 YSYEKL. The CDR3 reads CASTTKPPDSRFVATQYF. The CDR3 DNA reads TGCGCCAGCACCACCAAGCCTCCGGACAGCCGTTTTGTCGCGACCCAGTACTTC.

This clone was observed a few times. V gene TRBV19 combines with J gene TRBJ1-2; weak D call: TRBD1 (6 bases). Germline loops: CDR1 LNHDA, CDR2 SQIVND (reference sequence). With 7 bases removed from V and 8 bases from J, the gap between germline ends came to 17 bases. The length of the CDR3 is 13 residues. Here the CDR3 DNA reads TGTGCCAGTAAGGGTCGGGGGGGCGAAGGCTACACCTTC. Translating it yields CASKGRGGEGYTF.

V usage is TRBV6-5 and J usage is TRBJ2-4, with 10 bases aligning to TRBD1. V was pared by 4 bases and J by 9 bases, with 6 bases of the junction left unmatched. Per the germline V gene, CDR1 is MNHEY and CDR2 is SVGAGI. CDR3 length: 14 residues. The CDR3 DNA is TGTGCCAGCAGTTTAGGACAGGGGGACAGCATTCAGTACTTC. Protein: CASSLGQGDSIQYF.

This clone came up a few times. The same CDR3 arises from other DNA sequences in this sample as well. This chain connects TRBV7-9 to TRBJ1-4; D gene ambiguous. The CDR3 has 15 amino acids. Per germline, CDR1 SEHNR and CDR2 FQNEAQ (reference sequence). Trimming cost V 2 bases and J 0 bases, with 7 bases left between them. CDR3 protein: CASSLPSTTNEKLFF. DNA for the CDR3: TGTGCCAGCAGCTTACCCTCCACAACTAATGAAAAACTGTTTTTT.

This chain uses TRBV11-2 with TRBJ1-1; D unresolved. Germline V lookup: CDR1 SGHAT, CDR2 FQNNGV. The CDR3 sequence is 13 residues long. The V gene lost 2 bases and the J gene lost 0 bases, with 4 bases spanning the gap. The CDR3 DNA reads TGTGCCAGCAGCTTATTCCTGAACACTGAAGCTTTCTTT. This sequence encodes CASSLFLNTEAFF.

The J gene is TRBJ2-1, the V gene TRBV4-3, with D tentatively TRBD2 (5 bases). The length of the CDR3 is 17 residues. Trimming removed 0 bases at V and 1 base at J, with 13 bases between. CDR1 is LGHNA, CDR2 YSLEER, per germline. In nucleotides, the CDR3 is TGCGCCAGCAGCCAAGATGCCCCTAGCTCTTCCTACAATGAGCAGTTCTTC. Amino acids: CASSQDAPSSSYNEQFF.

The chain links TRBV13 to TRBJ2-1, with D perhaps TRBD1 or TRBD2 (5 bases each). V was trimmed by 6 bases and J by 8 bases, leaving 23 bases between them. Looked up from germline, CDR1 is PRHDT and CDR2 is FYEKMQ (reference sequence). The CDR3 is 16 residues long. CDR3 bases: TGTGCCAGCAGTGAAACACCGGGACGCAGGGCCGATGAGCAGTTCTTC. This translates into CASSETPGRRADEQFF.

This clone was picked up a small number of times. The chain uses TRBV30 and TRBJ1-5; D remains ambiguous. Germline CDR1 and CDR2: GTSNPN and SVGIG (reference sequence). V lost 0 bases, J lost 4 bases, and 7 bases lay in between. The CDR3 covers 13 residues. CDR3 in DNA: TGTGCCTGGAGTGTACTTCGGAATCAGCCCCAGCATTTT. This encodes CAWSVLRNQPQHF.

V is TRBV27 and J is TRBJ1-5; no definite D call. The length of the CDR3 is 16 residues. V lost 0 bases and J 4 bases, leaving 13 bases between the germline ends. Germline lookup yields CDR1 MNHEY and CDR2 SMNVEV (reference sequence). The CDR3 reads CASSLSIWEGNQPQHF. For the CDR3, the DNA is TGTGCCAGCAGTTTATCGATTTGGGAAGGGAATCAGCCCCAGCATTTT.

The chain is built from TRBV29-1 and TRBJ2-5; 8 nucleotides line up with TRBD2. V shed 3 bases and J 4 bases; nucleotides not matched to a gene: 4. The CDR3 runs to 13 residues. Germline assignment: CDR1 SQVTM and CDR2 ANQGSEA. The CDR3 region is CSVEGLGRETQYF. In nucleotides, the CDR3 is TGCAGCGTTGAGGGACTAGGGCGAGAGACCCAGTACTTC.

V usage is TRBV11-2 and J usage is TRBJ2-2; D is ambiguous. With 3 bases removed from V and 5 bases from J, the gap between germline ends came to 13 bases. Germline CDR1 and CDR2: SGHAT and FQNNGV. The CDR3 is 15 amino acids. CDR3 DNA: TGTGCCAGCAGCTTGACGGCAGACCCTACCGGGGAGCTGTTTTTT. Translating it yields CASSLTADPTGELFF.

This clone was detected once. The chain carries TRBV5-4 and TRBJ2-7, with 8 bases fitting TRBD1. CDR1 is SGHNT and CDR2 is YYREEE in the germline V gene (reference sequence). There are 14 residues in the CDR3. The V gene end was trimmed by 2 bases and the J gene end by 4 bases; junction bases not matched to a gene: 5. CDR3 amino acids: CASSFAGGRYEQYF. The DNA for the CDR3 is TGTGCCAGCAGCTTTGCAGGGGGCAGGTACGAGCAGTACTTC.

The chain has TRBV25-1 and TRBJ1-4; 7 bases map to TRBD1. This CDR3 is built from 18 residues. Germline assignment: CDR1 MGHDK and CDR2 SYGVNS. J lost 7 bases, V lost 5 bases, and 19 bases had no gene match. CDR3 DNA: TGTGCCAGCAGTTCGCGGCAGGGGGGAATTCTGATGAGTGAAAAACTGTTTTTT. It specifies CASSSRQGGILMSEKLFF.

As DNA, the CDR3 is TGTGCCAGCAGCCTTAACCGAATGGTTTGGACAGGGGAGAATGAGCAGTTCTTC. Its translation: CASSLNRMVWTGENEQFF. The V call is TRBV13, the J call TRBJ2-1; 9 bases align to TRBD1. V lost 5 bases to trimming and J lost 7 bases; unmatched junction nucleotides: 18. The germline CDR1 and CDR2 sequences are PRHDT and FYEKMQ (reference sequence). The CDR3 consists of 18 residues.